This TCR beta chain was sequenced in a study of T cell changes during pregnancy in multiple sclerosis. This clone was detected only a few times. Germline-derived CDR1 and CDR2 are MNHEY and SVGAGI. CDR3 length equals 15 residues. Trimming took 3 bases from V and 8 from J, leaving 19 bases between them. The protocol was immunoSEQ multiplex PCR, while the TCRdb copy is restricted to in-frame clones and leaves out a portion. In the table there are around 60,000 clones, around 93% of which are singletons. The sequencing used peripheral blood, collected in the second trimester of pregnancy. The chain links TRBV6-5 to TRBJ1-1, with D unclear. The clonotype was recovered from a female donor in good health, enrolled as a control in a pregnancy study. The CDR3 here is CASSYTSGRFGEAFF. DNA of the CDR3: TGTGCCAGCAGTTATACCTCTGGCCGCTTTGGCGAAGCTTTCTTT.